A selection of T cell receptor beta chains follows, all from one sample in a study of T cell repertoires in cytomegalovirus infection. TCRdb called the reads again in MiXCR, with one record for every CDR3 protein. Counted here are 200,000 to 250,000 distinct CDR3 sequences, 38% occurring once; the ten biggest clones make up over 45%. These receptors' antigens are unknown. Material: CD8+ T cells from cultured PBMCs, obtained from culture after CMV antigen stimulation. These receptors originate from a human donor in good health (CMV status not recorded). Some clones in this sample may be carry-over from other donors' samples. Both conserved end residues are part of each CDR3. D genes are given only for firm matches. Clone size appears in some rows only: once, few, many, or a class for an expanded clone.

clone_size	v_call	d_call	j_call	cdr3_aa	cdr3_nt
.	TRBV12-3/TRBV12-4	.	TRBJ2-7	CASSPPGVYEQYF	TGTGCCAGCAGTCCACCCGGGGTTTACGAGCAGTACTTC
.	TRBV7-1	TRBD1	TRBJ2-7	CASSPRDSPKQYF	TGTGCCAGCAGCCCAAGGGACAGCCCCAAGCAGTACTTC
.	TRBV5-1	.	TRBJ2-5	CASRGIAAYQETQYF	TGCGCCAGCAGGGGAATAGCGGCGTACCAAGAGACCCAGTACTTC
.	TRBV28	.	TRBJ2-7	CASSPPGAYEQYF	TGTGCCAGCAGCCCCCCGGGGGCATACGAGCAGTACTTC
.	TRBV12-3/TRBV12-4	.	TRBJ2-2	CASSISATNTGELFF	TGTGCCAGCAGCATTAGCGCTACGAACACCGGGGAGCTGTTTTTT
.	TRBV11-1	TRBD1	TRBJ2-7	CASSLEDRGAYEQYF	TGTGCCAGCAGCTTAGAGGACAGGGGAGCCTACGAGCAGTACTTC
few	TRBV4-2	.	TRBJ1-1	CASSQDMGGRYTEAFF	TGTGCCAGCAGCCAAGATATGGGGGGGAGGTACACTGAAGCTTTCTTT
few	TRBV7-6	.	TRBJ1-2	CASRGPDTYYGYTF	TGTGCCAGCAGGGGGCCGGACACTTACTATGGCTACACCTTC
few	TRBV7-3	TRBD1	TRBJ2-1	CASSLIGQGARSSYNEQFF	TGTGCCAGCAGCTTAATCGGACAGGGGGCGAGGAGCTCCTACAATGAGCAGTTCTTC
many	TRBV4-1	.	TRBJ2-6	CASRAQGTLGANVLTF	TGCGCCAGCAGGGCACAGGGAACTCTGGGGGCCAACGTCCTGACTTTC
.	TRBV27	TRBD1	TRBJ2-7	CASSLGQGSEEQYF	TGTGCCAGCAGTCTCGGACAGGGAAGTGAAGAGCAGTACTTC
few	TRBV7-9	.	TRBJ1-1	CASSLAGTRMNTEAFF	TGTGCCAGCAGCTTAGCGGGCACACGGATGAACACTGAAGCTTTCTTT
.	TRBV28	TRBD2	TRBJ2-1	CASSLAQPSGRVSEQFF	TGTGCCAGCAGTTTAGCCCAACCCAGCGGGAGAGTAAGTGAGCAGTTCTTC
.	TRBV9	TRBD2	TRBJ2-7	CASTPSGNSYEQYF	TGTGCCAGCACCCCTAGCGGGAACTCCTACGAGCAGTACTTC